A selection of T cell receptor beta chains follows, all from one sample in a study of Ad26.COV2.S vaccination and SARS-CoV-2 variants. Sequencing was performed with immunoSEQ multiplex PCR; in TCRdb, only in-frame clones are kept and a portion is missing. The sample has 500,000 or so clones, about 83% seen once. The specimen was peripheral blood, collected in a trial of Ad26.COV2.S vaccine versus placebo. Receptors originate from a person aged 18-65 years who received the Ad26.COV2.S COVID-19 vaccine or a placebo. The CDR3 runs from the conserved cysteine through the conserved F or W. A D gene is named only where the DNA matches it firmly. Clone size appears in some rows only: once, few, many, or a class for an expanded clone.

j_call,v_call,clone_size,d_call,cdr3_aa,cdr3_nt
TRBJ2-1,TRBV19,-,-,CASSTPAYNEQFF,TGTGCCAGTAGTACCCCGGCTTACAATGAGCAGTTCTTC
TRBJ2-7,TRBV6-2/TRBV6-3,-,TRBD2,CASSPTAGVNEQYF,TGTGCCAGCAGTCCGACGGCGGGGGTAAACGAGCAGTACTTC
TRBJ2-1,TRBV6-2/TRBV6-3,-,-,CASSKPQEQFF,TGTGCCAGCAGTAAACCTCAAGAGCAGTTCTTC
TRBJ2-5,TRBV7-9,-,-,CASSGPGEETQYF,TGTGCCAGCAGCGGCCCAGGGGAAGAGACCCAGTACTTC
TRBJ1-3,TRBV7-9,-,-,CASSFGALSSGNTIYF,TGTGCCAGCAGCTTCGGGGCCTTAAGCTCTGGAAACACCATATATTTT
TRBJ2-1,TRBV29-1,-,-,CSATKRGNEQFF,TGCAGCGCCACCAAACGGGGCAATGAGCAGTTCTTC
TRBJ1-1,TRBV10-3,-,TRBD1,CAIRTGQGRAEAFF,TGTGCCATCAGGACAGGACAGGGGAGAGCTGAAGCTTTCTTT
TRBJ1-3,TRBV30,few,-,CAWTKGLSGNTIYF,TGTGCCTGGACGAAGGGCCTCTCTGGAAACACCATATATTTT
TRBJ2-6,TRBV2,-,-,CASTKLQGQMANVLTF,TGTGCCAGCACAAAACTACAGGGTCAGATGGCCAACGTCCTGACTTTC
TRBJ2-2,TRBV6-4,-,TRBD1,CASSDTDRAGELFF,TGTGCCAGCAGTGACACAGACAGGGCGGGGGAGCTGTTTTTT
TRBJ2-7,TRBV6-5,-,TRBD1,CASSKTGGSYEQYF,TGTGCCAGCAGCAAGACAGGGGGCTCCTACGAGCAGTACTTC
TRBJ1-6,TRBV11-2,-,-,CASSSGTVLSALHF,TGTGCCAGCAGCTCAGGGACGGTCCTCTCGGCCCTCCACTTT